This is a list of T cell receptor beta chains from one sample in a study of blood T cell repertoires in COVID-19. Profiled with immunoSEQ multiplex PCR; TCRdb holds only in-frame clones, not every one. The table records around 71,000 clones, about 80% of them present only once. Material for sequencing was peripheral blood. These receptors came from an older man with acute or convalescent COVID-19. Each CDR3 is given with its conserved first and last residue. A D gene is named only where the DNA matches it firmly. Only some rows state a clone size, as once, few, many or a class for expanded clones.

clone_size	d_call	v_call	j_call	cdr3_aa	cdr3_nt
-	TRBD1	TRBV24-1	TRBJ2-4	CATSDPGTDKNIQYF	TGTGCCACCAGTGACCCCGGGACAGACAAAAACATTCAGTACTTC
few	-	TRBV25-1	TRBJ1-1	CASSESPQGLANTEAFF	TGTGCCAGCAGTGAATCTCCACAGGGTCTGGCGAACACTGAAGCTTTCTTT
once	TRBD1	TRBV20-1	TRBJ2-1	CSASNRGQNDEQFF	TGCAGTGCTAGTAACAGGGGCCAAAACGATGAGCAGTTCTTC
many	-	TRBV5-5	TRBJ1-1	CATTLRLATEAFF	TGTGCCACCACACTGAGGCTGGCCACTGAAGCTTTCTTT
-	-	TRBV2	TRBJ1-4	CASSLGNNEKLFF	TGTGCCAGCAGCTTGGGCAATAATGAAAAACTGTTTTTT
once	-	TRBV30	TRBJ1-2	CAWRMAGRYGYTF	TGTGCCTGGAGAATGGCAGGGCGGTATGGCTACACCTTC
-	-	TRBV2	TRBJ2-2	CASSSSYYDTGELFF	TGTGCCAGCAGTTCCAGTTATTATGACACCGGGGAGCTGTTTTTT
-	-	TRBV18	TRBJ1-2	CASSPNRVGGYTF	TGTGCCAGCTCACCGAACAGGGTTGGTGGCTACACCTTC
-	TRBD1	TRBV7-8	TRBJ1-5	CASSSGLTGRSNQPQHF	TGTGCCAGCAGCTCTGGGTTGACAGGGCGTAGCAATCAGCCCCAGCATTTT
-	-	TRBV15	TRBJ1-5	CATSPVRVNQPQHF	TGTGCCACCAGCCCCGTCAGGGTCAATCAGCCCCAGCATTTT
-	TRBD2	TRBV10-3	TRBJ2-3	CAINTRTSGESDTQYF	TGTGCCATCAATACTCGGACTAGCGGGGAATCAGATACGCAGTATTTT
-	TRBD2	TRBV5-8	TRBJ2-3	CASSSRLAYDTQYF	TGTGCCAGCAGCTCCAGACTAGCATACGATACGCAGTATTTT
-	-	TRBV2	TRBJ2-7	CASSGRGFYEQYF	TGTGCCAGCAGTGGCAGGGGATTTTACGAGCAGTACTTC
-	-	TRBV9	TRBJ2-5	CASSVSGETQYF	TGTGCCAGCAGCGTAAGCGGGGAGACCCAGTACTTC
-	-	TRBV5-6	TRBJ2-7	CASSPPGAEPYEQYF	TGTGCCAGCAGCCCACCCGGCGCGGAACCCTACGAGCAGTACTTC
-	TRBD1	TRBV9	TRBJ2-5	CASSETRQGGETQYF	TGTGCCAGCAGCGAGACACGACAGGGCGGGGAGACCCAGTACTTC
-	-	TRBV4-3	TRBJ1-2	CASSQAGGGNYGYTF	TGCGCCAGCAGCCAGGCTGGCGGGGGGAACTATGGCTACACCTTC
once	-	TRBV6-5	TRBJ1-2	CASRRQGINYGYTF	TGTGCCAGCAGGAGGCAGGGGATAAACTATGGCTACACCTTC
-	TRBD1	TRBV6-5	TRBJ2-2	CASSYPGTGNTGELFF	TGTGCCAGCAGTTACCCCGGGACAGGAAACACCGGGGAGCTGTTTTTT
-	TRBD1	TRBV4-1	TRBJ1-5	CASSQAGGSNQPQHF	TGCGCCAGCAGCCAAGCAGGGGGGAGCAATCAGCCCCAGCATTTT
-	TRBD1	TRBV2	TRBJ2-5	CASSLGQGQETQYF	TGTGCCAGCAGTCTCGGACAGGGCCAAGAGACCCAGTACTTC
-	TRBD1	TRBV5-1	TRBJ2-6	CASSFGGQAPSGANVLTF	TGCGCCAGCAGCTTTGGCGGACAGGCTCCCTCTGGGGCCAACGTCCTGACTTTC
-	-	TRBV5-1	TRBJ1-1	CASSFLGRGPVNTEAFF	TGCGCCAGCAGCTTTTTAGGGAGAGGGCCGGTGAACACTGAAGCTTTCTTT
-	-	TRBV11-2	TRBJ1-1	CASSSGFGRTEAFF	TGTGCCAGCAGCTCAGGGTTCGGGAGGACTGAAGCTTTCTTT
-	-	TRBV27	TRBJ1-5	CASSYAGELGNQPQHF	TGTGCCAGCAGCTACGCTGGGGAGTTAGGCAATCAGCCCCAGCATTTT
-	-	TRBV12-3/TRBV12-4	TRBJ1-1	CASSLRTEAFF	TGTGCCAGCAGTCTCCGGACTGAAGCTTTCTTT
-	-	TRBV30	TRBJ1-6	CAWNGMPDSPLHF	TGTGCCTGGAACGGGATGCCGGATTCACCCCTCCACTTT
-	TRBD2	TRBV18	TRBJ2-7	CASSPGLAYEQYF	TGTGCCAGCTCACCAGGACTAGCCTACGAGCAGTACTTC
-	TRBD2	TRBV24-1	TRBJ2-5	CATSDLAAGGPGETQYF	TGTGCCACCAGTGATTTGGCAGCGGGAGGGCCGGGAGAGACCCAGTACTTC
-	-	TRBV12-3/TRBV12-4	TRBJ1-2	CASSRADYGYTF	TGTGCCAGCAGTCGCGCGGACTATGGCTACACCTTC
-	TRBD1	TRBV3-1/TRBV3-2	TRBJ1-1	CASSQGQGAGTEAFF	TGTGCCAGCAGCCAAGGACAGGGGGCGGGAACTGAAGCTTTCTTT
-	TRBD2	TRBV20-1	TRBJ2-3	CSGGGVDTQYF	TGCAGTGGGGGAGGGGTCGATACGCAGTATTTT
few	TRBD2	TRBV27	TRBJ2-2	CASRTSGSTGELFF	TGTGCCAGCAGGACTAGCGGTTCCACCGGGGAGCTGTTTTTT
-	TRBD2	TRBV19	TRBJ2-1	CASSIRLAGGPPHSYNEQFF	TGTGCCAGTAGTATACGACTAGCGGGAGGCCCACCCCATTCTTACAATGAGCAGTTCTTC
-	-	TRBV6-5	TRBJ1-3	CASGRGSSGNTIYF	TGTGCCAGCGGCAGAGGGTCGAGTGGAAACACCATATATTTT
once	-	TRBV10-1	TRBJ2-3	CASPNPGFKF	TGCGCCAGCCCCAACCCCGGGTTTAAGTTT
-	TRBD1	TRBV30	TRBJ1-4	CAWSLGGQVEREKLFF	TGTGCCTGGAGTCTGGGGGGACAGGTTGAGAGGGAAAAACTGTTTTTT
-	TRBD2	TRBV6-5	TRBJ2-7	CASSSAGVHGEQYF	TGTGCCAGCAGTTCAGCGGGAGTTCACGGCGAGCAGTACTTC
-	-	TRBV19	TRBJ2-5	CASSMDSVQETQYF	TGTGCCAGTAGTATGGACAGTGTACAAGAGACCCAGTACTTC
-	-	TRBV6-5	TRBJ2-5	CASTRDETQYF	TGTGCCAGCACTAGAGATGAGACCCAGTACTTC
few	TRBD1	TRBV19	TRBJ1-1	CASSMQDRGRGTEAFF	TGTGCCAGTAGTATGCAGGACAGGGGGCGAGGGACTGAAGCTTTCTTT
-	TRBD1	TRBV5-1	TRBJ2-5	CASSKPPRTGGQETQYF	TGCGCCAGCAGCAAACCGCCGAGGACAGGGGGCCAAGAGACCCAGTACTTC
once	TRBD2	TRBV27	TRBJ2-7	CASSLRASGSQTYEQYF	TGTGCCAGCAGTTTACGGGCTAGCGGGAGCCAAACCTACGAGCAGTACTTC
few	-	TRBV7-8	TRBJ2-5	CASSYGSGAGLPETQYF	TGTGCCAGCAGCTATGGCAGCGGCGCGGGCCTCCCAGAGACCCAGTACTTC
-	-	TRBV30	TRBJ2-2	CASRAAGGTGELFF	TGTGCCTCCCGCGCGGCAGGGGGGACCGGGGAGCTGTTTTTT
few	TRBD1	TRBV9	TRBJ2-7	CASSGTGVEQYF	TGTGCCAGCAGCGGGACAGGGGTGGAGCAGTACTTC
-	-	TRBV7-2	TRBJ1-2	CASSLSAANYGYTF	TGTGCCAGCAGCTTATCAGCGGCTAACTATGGCTACACCTTC
-	TRBD1	TRBV5-8	TRBJ1-2	CASSSRTGGDGYTF	TGTGCCAGCAGCTCCCGGACAGGGGGCGATGGCTACACCTTC
-	-	TRBV28	TRBJ2-3	CASSLWLAIDSSDTQYF	TGTGCCAGCAGTTTGTGGCTAGCGATAGATTCAAGTGATACGCAGTATTTT